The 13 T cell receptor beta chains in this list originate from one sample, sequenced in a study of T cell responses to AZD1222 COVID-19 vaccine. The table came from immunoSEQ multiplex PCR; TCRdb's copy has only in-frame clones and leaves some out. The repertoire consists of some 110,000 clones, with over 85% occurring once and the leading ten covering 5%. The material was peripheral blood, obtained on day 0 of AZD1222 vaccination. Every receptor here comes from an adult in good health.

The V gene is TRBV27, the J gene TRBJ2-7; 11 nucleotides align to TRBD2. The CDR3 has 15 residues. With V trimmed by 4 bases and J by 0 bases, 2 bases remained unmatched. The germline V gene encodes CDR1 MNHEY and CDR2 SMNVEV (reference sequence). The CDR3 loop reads CASSSGTSGSYEQYF. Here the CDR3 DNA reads TGTGCCAGCAGTTCCGGGACTAGCGGCTCCTACGAGCAGTACTTC.

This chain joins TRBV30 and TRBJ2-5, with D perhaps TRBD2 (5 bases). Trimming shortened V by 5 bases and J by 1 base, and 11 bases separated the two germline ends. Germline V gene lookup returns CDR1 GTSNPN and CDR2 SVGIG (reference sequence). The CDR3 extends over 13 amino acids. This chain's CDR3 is CAWQTDSQETQYF. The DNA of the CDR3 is TGTGCCTGGCAGACGGACTCCCAAGAGACCCAGTACTTC. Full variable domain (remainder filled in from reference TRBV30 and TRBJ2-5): SQTIHQWPATLVQPVGSPLSLECTVEGTSNPNLYWYRQAAGRGLQLLFYSVGIGQISSEVPQNLSASRPQDRQFILSSKKLLLSDSGFYLCAWQTDSQETQYFGPGTRLLVL.

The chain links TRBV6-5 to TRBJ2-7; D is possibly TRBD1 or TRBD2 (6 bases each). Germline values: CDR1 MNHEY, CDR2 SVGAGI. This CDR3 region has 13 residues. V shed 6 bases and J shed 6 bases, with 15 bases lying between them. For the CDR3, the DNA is TGTGCCAGCAGGAGGGGGAGGTTTCGCGAGCAGTACTTC. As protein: CASRRGRFREQYF.

Here the CDR3 DNA reads TGTGCCAGCTCACAGGGATTAACTAATGAAAAACTGTTTTTT. It translates to CASSQGLTNEKLFF. The chain couples TRBV18 to TRBJ1-4; D is uncertain. CDR1 KGHSH and CDR2 LQKENI come from the germline V gene. This CDR3 is 14 amino acids long. The germline V and J ends were trimmed by 4 bases and 1 base, with 7 bases remaining between them.

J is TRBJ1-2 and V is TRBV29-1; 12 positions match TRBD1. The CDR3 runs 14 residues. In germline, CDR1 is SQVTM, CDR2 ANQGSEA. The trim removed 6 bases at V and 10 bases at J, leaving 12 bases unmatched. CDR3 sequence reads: CSVEPGQGARDYTF. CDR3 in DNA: TGCAGCGTGGAACCGGGACAGGGGGCGCGAGACTACACCTTC.

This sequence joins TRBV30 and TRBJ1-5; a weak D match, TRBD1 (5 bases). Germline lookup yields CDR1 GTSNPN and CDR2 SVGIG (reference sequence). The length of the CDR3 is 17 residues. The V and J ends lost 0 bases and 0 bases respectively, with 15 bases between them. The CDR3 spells CAWSVGADFYSNQPQHF. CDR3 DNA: TGTGCCTGGAGTGTCGGGGCAGACTTTTATAGCAATCAGCCCCAGCATTTT.

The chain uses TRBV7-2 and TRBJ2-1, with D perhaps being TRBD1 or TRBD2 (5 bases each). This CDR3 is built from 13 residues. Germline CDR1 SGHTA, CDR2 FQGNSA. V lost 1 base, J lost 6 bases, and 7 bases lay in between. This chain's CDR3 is CASSLERGNEQFF. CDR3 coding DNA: TGTGCCAGCAGCTTAGAGAGGGGCAATGAGCAGTTCTTC.

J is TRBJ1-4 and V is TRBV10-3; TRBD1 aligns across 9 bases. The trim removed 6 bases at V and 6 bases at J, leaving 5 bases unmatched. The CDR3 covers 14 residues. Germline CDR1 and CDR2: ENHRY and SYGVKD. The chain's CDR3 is CAISPGQGHEKLFF. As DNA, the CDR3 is TGTGCCATCAGCCCGGGACAGGGCCATGAAAAACTGTTTTTT.

The CDR3, as DNA: TGTGCCAGCAGCTCGCCCTCCTACGAGCAGTACTTC. It codes for CASSSPSYEQYF. This sequence joins TRBV5-4 and TRBJ2-7; D remains unclear. V lost 3 bases, J lost 0 bases, and 4 bases lay in between. The CDR3 is 12 amino acids. CDR1 SGHNT and CDR2 YYREEE come from the germline V gene (reference sequence).

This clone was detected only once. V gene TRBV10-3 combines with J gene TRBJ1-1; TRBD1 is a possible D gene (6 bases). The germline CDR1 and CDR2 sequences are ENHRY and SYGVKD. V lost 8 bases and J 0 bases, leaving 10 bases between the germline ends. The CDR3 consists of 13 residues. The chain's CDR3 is CAISGALNTEAFF. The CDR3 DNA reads TGTGCCATCTCGGGGGCCCTGAACACTGAAGCTTTCTTT.

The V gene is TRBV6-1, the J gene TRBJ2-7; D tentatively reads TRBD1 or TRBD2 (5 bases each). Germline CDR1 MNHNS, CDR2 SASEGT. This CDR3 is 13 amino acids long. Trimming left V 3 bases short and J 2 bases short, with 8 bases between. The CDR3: CASSEMGPYEQYF. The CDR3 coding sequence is TGTGCCAGCAGTGAGATGGGACCCTACGAGCAGTACTTC.

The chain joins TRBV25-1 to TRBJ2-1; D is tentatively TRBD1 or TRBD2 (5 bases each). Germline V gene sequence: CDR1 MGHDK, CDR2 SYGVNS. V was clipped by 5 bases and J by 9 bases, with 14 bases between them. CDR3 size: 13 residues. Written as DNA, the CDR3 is TGTGCCAGCAGTTTCTTTGGGGGAGTTGAGCAGTTCTTC. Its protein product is CASSFFGGVEQFF.

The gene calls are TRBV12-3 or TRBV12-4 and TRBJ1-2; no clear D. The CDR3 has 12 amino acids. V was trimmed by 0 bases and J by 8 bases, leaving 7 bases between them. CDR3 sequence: CASSLAPGGYTF. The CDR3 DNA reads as TGTGCCAGCAGTTTAGCGCCGGGCGGCTACACCTTC.